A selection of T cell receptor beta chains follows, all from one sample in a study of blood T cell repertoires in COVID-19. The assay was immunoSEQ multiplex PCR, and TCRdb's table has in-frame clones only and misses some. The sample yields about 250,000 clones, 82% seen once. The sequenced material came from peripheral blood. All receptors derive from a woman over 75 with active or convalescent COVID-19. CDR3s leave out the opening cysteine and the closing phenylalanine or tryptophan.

CDR3aa: ASVSGQGISPLH
j_gene: TRBJ1-6
v_gene: TRBV3-1/TRBV3-2

CDR3aa: ASNPGRTVNYGYT
j_gene: TRBJ1-2
v_gene: TRBV9

CDR3aa: ASSGDRQSGPPVKF
j_gene: TRBJ2-1
v_gene: TRBV6-1

CDR3aa: ASSLGPPEQGFPYEQY
j_gene: TRBJ2-7
v_gene: TRBV5-6

CDR3aa: ASSLGLAGHLSYEQY
j_gene: TRBJ2-7
v_gene: TRBV5-8

CDR3aa: ATSKRTGDTGELF
j_gene: TRBJ2-2
v_gene: TRBV15

CDR3aa: ASSETGTGGHNSYNEQF
j_gene: TRBJ2-1
v_gene: TRBV28

CDR3aa: ASSEYSYGYT
j_gene: TRBJ1-2
v_gene: TRBV25-1

CDR3aa: ASSLGTLYGYT
j_gene: TRBJ1-2
v_gene: TRBV28

CDR3aa: ASSMITTAHEQY
j_gene: TRBJ2-7
v_gene: TRBV19

CDR3aa: ASSQETAAYEQY
j_gene: TRBJ2-7
v_gene: TRBV3-1/TRBV3-2

CDR3aa: ASSYGTGQSTGELF
j_gene: TRBJ2-2
v_gene: TRBV6-2/TRBV6-3

CDR3aa: TSSQASGRTGSYTSSSYNEQF
j_gene: TRBJ2-1
v_gene: TRBV1

CDR3aa: ASSLQTMSDTQY
j_gene: TRBJ2-3
v_gene: TRBV5-1

CDR3aa: ATQGQVNTGELF
j_gene: TRBJ2-2
v_gene: TRBV10-3

CDR3aa: ASSPGAATNEKLF
j_gene: TRBJ1-4
v_gene: TRBV18

CDR3aa: ASSQTVRGRVGNQPQH
j_gene: TRBJ1-5
v_gene: TRBV11-2

CDR3aa: ASSRAGSNSPLH
j_gene: TRBJ1-6
v_gene: TRBV6-5

CDR3aa: ASSYQGQNTEAF
j_gene: TRBJ1-1
v_gene: TRBV18

CDR3aa: ASSGQQNTGELF
j_gene: TRBJ2-2
v_gene: TRBV6-4

CDR3aa: ASNPGQGYTEAF
j_gene: TRBJ1-1
v_gene: TRBV6-2/TRBV6-3

CDR3aa: ASTARAGGKETQY
j_gene: TRBJ2-5
v_gene: TRBV5-1

CDR3aa: ASSQQLAGGRDTQY
j_gene: TRBJ2-3
v_gene: TRBV4-2

CDR3aa: ASSPKLATNEKLF
j_gene: TRBJ1-4
v_gene: TRBV18

CDR3aa: ASSSGVGELF
j_gene: TRBJ2-2
v_gene: TRBV11-3

CDR3aa: ASSEISGTETQY
j_gene: TRBJ2-5
v_gene: TRBV6-1

CDR3aa: ASSSQIMNTEAF
j_gene: TRBJ1-1
v_gene: TRBV14

CDR3aa: ASSPTGTGALSSYGYT
j_gene: TRBJ1-2
v_gene: TRBV28

CDR3aa: ASSQPVRGAPSGNTIY
j_gene: TRBJ1-3
v_gene: TRBV3-1/TRBV3-2

CDR3aa: ASSHSWDSRNQPQH
j_gene: TRBJ1-5
v_gene: TRBV23-1

CDR3aa: ASSDDGPQGEQF
j_gene: TRBJ2-1
v_gene: TRBV2

CDR3aa: ASRGAGGGQPQH
j_gene: TRBJ1-5
v_gene: TRBV19

CDR3aa: ASSLGGGNTGELF
j_gene: TRBJ2-2
v_gene: TRBV7-9